The clone carrying this T cell receptor (beta chain) was counted only a few times. As yet, its antigen is unknown. Germline loops: CDR1 SQVTM, CDR2 ANQGSEA. The CDR3 loop spans 13 amino acids. The trim removed 6 bases at V and 3 bases at J, leaving 6 bases unmatched. These data belong to a study of CD8 T cells in ankylosing spondylitis. Quantitative molecular-barcoded 5'-RACE generated the TCR beta libraries. TCRdb itself ran the 5' RACE reads through MiXCR, one entry per CDR3 protein. This sample has roughly 700,000 distinct CDR3 sequences; under 20% occur once, and the top ten carry around a fifth. Whole-study findings and limits: Clones tied to disease were said to be significantly enriched in matched ankylosing spondylitis synovial fluid. Disease-linked clones bore a CD8+ phenotype and were relatively rare in peripheral blood. Characteristic of ankylosing spondylitis blood, it appeared, was a TCR beta motif comprising roughly eight highly homologous variants.

The chain is built from TRBV29-1 and TRBJ1-2; TRBD1 matches 8 bases. The source is a male donor with ankylosing spondylitis. Specimen: blood, either unsorted or a sorted T cell fraction (not recorded which). The CDR3 region has the DNA TGCAGCGTAAGGGACAGGCTAGACTATGGCTACACCTTC. Protein sequence: CSVRDRLDYGYTF.